The clone carrying this T cell receptor (beta chain) was observed a handful of times. The antigen remains unidentified. A junction boundary mismatches the germline segment, possibly from a read error. This CDR3 contains 16 residues. The germline CDR1 and CDR2 sequences are MNHEY and SVGEGT. These data belong to a study of identical twins. Notes on the study in general: Insertions were fewer in abundant cord blood beta clonotypes, whereas memory repertoires showed none of this pattern. It was out-of-frame TCR alpha sharing in monozygotic twins that models underestimated.

TCRdb re-derived calls from the 5' RACE reads in MiXCR, one entry per CDR3 protein. The data hold 1.5 million or so distinct CDR3 sequences, with roughly a third observed a single time. This clonotype was sampled from a newborn girl in good health. The chain recombines TRBV6-2 or TRBV6-3 with TRBJ2-7, with a tentative D call TRBD1 (6 bases). The sequencing sample was made of cord blood. In DNA, the CDR3 is TGTGCCATCAGTTACGTACAGGGTGTTAAGGTGGGGGAGCAGTACTTC. Its translation: CAISYVQGVKVGEQYF.